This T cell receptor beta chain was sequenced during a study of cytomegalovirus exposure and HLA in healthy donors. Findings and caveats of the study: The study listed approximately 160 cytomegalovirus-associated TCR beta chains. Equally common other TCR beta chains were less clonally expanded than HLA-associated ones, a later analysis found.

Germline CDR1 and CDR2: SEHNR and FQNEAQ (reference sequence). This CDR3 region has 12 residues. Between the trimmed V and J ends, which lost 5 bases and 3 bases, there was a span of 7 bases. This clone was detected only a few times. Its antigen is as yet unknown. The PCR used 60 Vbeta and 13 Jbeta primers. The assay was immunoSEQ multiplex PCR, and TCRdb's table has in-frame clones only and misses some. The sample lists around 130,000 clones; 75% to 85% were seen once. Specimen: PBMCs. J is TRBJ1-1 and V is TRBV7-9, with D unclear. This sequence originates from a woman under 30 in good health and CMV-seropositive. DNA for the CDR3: TGTGCCAGCAGCCTCCTCTACACTGAAGCTTTCTTT. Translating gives CASSLLYTEAFF.